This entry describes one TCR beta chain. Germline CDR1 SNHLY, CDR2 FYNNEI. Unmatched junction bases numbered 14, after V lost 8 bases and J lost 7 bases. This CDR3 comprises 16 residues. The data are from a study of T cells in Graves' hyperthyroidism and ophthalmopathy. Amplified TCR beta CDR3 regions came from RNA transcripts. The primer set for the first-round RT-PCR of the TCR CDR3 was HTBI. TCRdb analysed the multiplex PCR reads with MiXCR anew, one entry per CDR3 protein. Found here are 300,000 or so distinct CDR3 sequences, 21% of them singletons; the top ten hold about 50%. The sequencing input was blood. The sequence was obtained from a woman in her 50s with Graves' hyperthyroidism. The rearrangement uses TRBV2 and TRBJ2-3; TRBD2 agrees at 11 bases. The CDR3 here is CASGTQPSGGTNTQYF. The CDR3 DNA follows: TGTGCCAGCGGTACCCAACCTAGCGGGGGGACCAATACGCAGTATTTT.